These 19 T cell receptor beta chains originate from one sample sequenced in a study of blood T cell repertoires in COVID-19. Using immunoSEQ multiplex PCR, the repertoire was profiled, and TCRdb retains in-frame clones only, with some absent. The sample consists of 180,000 or so clones, roughly 85% of them appearing once. Material: peripheral blood. These receptors were obtained from a man aged 55 to 70 with acute or convalescent COVID-19.

This rearrangement joins TRBV28 to TRBJ1-2; 9 bases agree with TRBD1. Germline V gives CDR1 MDHEN, CDR2 SYDVKM. This CDR3 is built from 12 residues. V lost 5 bases, J lost 12 bases, and 7 bases stayed unmatched. The chain's CDR3 is CASSPPGQGNTF. CDR3 in DNA: TGTGCCAGCAGTCCTCCGGGACAGGGTAACACCTTC.

Notes on this clone: The sample contains more than one DNA sequence encoding this CDR3. This chain connects TRBV19 to TRBJ1-5; perhaps TRBD1 as D (6 bases). Looked up from germline, CDR1 is LNHDA and CDR2 is SQIVND (reference sequence). The CDR3 totals 15 residues. V was pared by 1 base and J by 2 bases, with 9 bases between. The CDR3 sequence: CASSIGRGGNQPQHF. As DNA, the CDR3 is TGTGCCAGTAGTATAGGCAGGGGAGGCAATCAGCCCCAGCATTTT. Variable domain in full (rest from reference TRBV19 and TRBJ1-5): DGGITQSPKYLFRKEGQNVTLSCEQNLNHDAMYWYRQDPGQGLRLIYYSQIVNDFQKGDIAEGYSVSREKKESFPLTVTSAQKNPTAFYLCASSIGRGGNQPQHFGDGTRLSIL.

Points on this clone: Other DNA sequences of this sample code for an identical CDR3. This chain uses TRBV5-1 with TRBJ2-1; possibly TRBD2 for D (6 bases). CDR3 size: 15 residues. V dropped 5 bases and J dropped 0 bases, with 12 bases sitting between them. Per the germline V gene, CDR1 is SGHRS and CDR2 is YFSETQ. The CDR3 sequence: CASSLGGSSYNEQFF. The CDR3 bases are TGCGCCAGCAGTCTCGGAGGGAGCTCCTACAATGAGCAGTTCTTC.

The chain has TRBV4-1 and TRBJ2-2; TRBD1 aligns across 8 bases. The V segment lost 2 bases and the J segment 1 base; nucleotides outside the gene matches: 21. The germline CDR1 and CDR2 sequences are MGHRA and YSYEKL. This CDR3 comprises 22 residues. The CDR3 reads CASSQRSGRGQVVRLNTGELFF. The CDR3 DNA sequence: TGCGCCAGCAGCCAAAGATCGGGTCGGGGACAGGTTGTGCGATTGAACACCGGGGAGCTGTTTTTT.

This chain connects TRBV5-1 to TRBJ1-2, with D maybe TRBD1 (6 bases). The V end was cut by 2 bases, the J end by 2 bases, with 13 bases between. This CDR3 contains 15 residues. Germline CDR1 and CDR2: SGHRS and YFSETQ. The CDR3 reads CASSFNFGTNYGYTF. The CDR3 region has the DNA TGCGCCAGCAGCTTTAATTTCGGGACAAACTATGGCTACACCTTC.

This chain links TRBV11-3 with TRBJ2-7; TRBD2 agrees at 7 bases. V shed 5 bases and J 6 bases; nucleotides not matched to a gene: 10. The CDR3 is 14 residues long. In germline, CDR1 is SGHNT, CDR2 YENEEA. This CDR3 is CASSPREGLGEQYF. The CDR3 DNA reads as TGTGCCAGCAGCCCGAGGGAGGGCCTGGGCGAGCAGTACTTC.

The rearrangement links TRBV5-1 to TRBJ2-7; D might be TRBD2 (5 bases). The CDR3 totals 14 residues. Germline V gene lookup returns CDR1 SGHRS and CDR2 YFSETQ. V was clipped by 0 bases and J by 2 bases, with 9 bases between them. The CDR3 loop reads CASSLAGFPYEQYF. The CDR3 bases are TGCGCCAGCAGCTTGGCGGGGTTCCCCTACGAGCAGTACTTC.

The rearrangement links TRBV7-6 to TRBJ2-7; tentative D call: TRBD2 (5 bases). This CDR3 has 15 amino acids. The V and J ends lost 2 bases and 3 bases respectively, with 14 bases between them. The germline V gene encodes CDR1 SGHVS and CDR2 FNYEAQ. The CDR3 DNA sequence: TGTGCCAGCAGCTTATTCCCGGGTCGGGACTACGAGCAGTACTTC. As protein: CASSLFPGRDYEQYF.

V and J are TRBV20-1 and TRBJ2-3, with 11 bases matching TRBD2. The V and J ends lost 3 bases and 4 bases, in that order; junction bases with no gene match: 6. The germline CDR1 and CDR2 sequences are DFQATT and SNEGSKA (reference sequence). This CDR3 is 15 amino acids long. This CDR3 is CSASSLAGGSDTQYF. CDR3 bases: TGCAGTGCTAGTTCCCTAGCGGGAGGTTCAGATACGCAGTATTTT.

V and J are TRBV4-1 and TRBJ2-7; 10 bases fit TRBD2. Germline CDR1 is MGHRA and CDR2 is YSYEKL. The CDR3 runs to 15 residues. Germline trimming cut 6 bases from V and 2 bases from J; bases unmatched to any gene: 7. The chain's CDR3 is CASRRTSGPTYEQYF. CDR3 nucleotides: TGCGCCAGCAGGCGGACTAGCGGCCCTACCTACGAGCAGTACTTC.

The genes are TRBV5-1 and TRBJ1-1, with 8 bases identical to TRBD1. Trimming at V came to 4 bases and at J to 5 bases, leaving 7 bases not matched to a gene. There are 14 residues in the CDR3. Germline CDR1 SGHRS, CDR2 YFSETQ. The chain's CDR3 is CASSPRTGKTEAFF. The CDR3 DNA reads TGCGCCAGCAGCCCCCGGACAGGGAAAACTGAAGCTTTCTTT.

This rearrangement joins TRBV5-4 to TRBJ2-4; D is perhaps TRBD1 (5 bases). This CDR3 region has 14 residues. Trimming shortened V by 0 bases and J by 3 bases, and 7 bases separated the two germline ends. Germline V gene data show CDR1 as SGHNT and CDR2 as YYREEE (reference sequence). CDR3 amino acids: CASSLGGFKNIQYF. The CDR3 nucleotides read TGTGCCAGCAGCTTGGGGGGCTTCAAAAACATTCAGTACTTC.

The chain carries TRBV11-2 and TRBJ2-5; possibly TRBD2 for D (6 bases). In germline, CDR1 is SGHAT, CDR2 FQNNGV. V dropped 3 bases and J dropped 5 bases, with 10 bases sitting between them. The CDR3 has 13 residues. The CDR3 loop reads CASSLGLKETQYF. The CDR3 nucleotides are TGTGCCAGCAGCTTGGGACTTAAGGAGACCCAGTACTTC.

Only one count was recorded for this clone. This chain connects TRBV6-5 to TRBJ2-1, with D possibly TRBD1 on 5 matching bases. The CDR3 has 11 amino acids. In germline, CDR1 is MNHEY, CDR2 SVGAGI. V shed 7 bases and J shed 10 bases, with 11 bases lying between them. In DNA, the CDR3 is TGTGCCAGCAACCTGCAGGGAGAGCAGTTCTTC. It translates to CASNLQGEQFF.

The chain uses TRBV19 and TRBJ2-2; 13 bases agree with TRBD2. Germline V CDR1 and CDR2: LNHDA, SQIVND (reference sequence). The CDR3 spans 21 residues. V gave up 6 bases and J gave up 4 bases; unmatched junction bases: 20. CDR3: CASSDFLLTSGRAPGTGELFF. The CDR3 DNA reads TGTGCCAGTAGCGACTTCCTTCTAACTAGCGGGAGGGCCCCCGGCACCGGGGAGCTGTTTTTT. Complete variable domain (other parts from reference TRBV19 and TRBJ2-2): DGGITQSPKYLFRKEGQNVTLSCEQNLNHDAMYWYRQDPGQGLRLIYYSQIVNDFQKGDIAEGYSVSREKKESFPLTVTSAQKNPTAFYLCASSDFLLTSGRAPGTGELFFGEGSRLTVL.

The chain joins TRBV12-3 or TRBV12-4 to TRBJ2-5, with D possibly TRBD1 on 6 matching bases. Trimming left V 4 bases short and J 6 bases short, with 9 bases between. The CDR3 runs to 12 residues. CDR3 nucleotides: TGTGCCAGCAGTTCACAGGGTCAGACCCAGTACTTC. This gives the protein CASSSQGQTQYF.

The rearrangement joins TRBV5-4 to TRBJ2-1, with 12 bases that match TRBD2. In germline, CDR1 is SGHNT, CDR2 YYREEE (reference sequence). This CDR3 is built from 16 residues. The J segment lost 10 bases and the V segment lost 3 bases, leaving 11 bases of the junction unmatched. CDR3 protein: CASSSSLAGGGKEQFF. The CDR3 DNA reads as TGTGCCAGCAGCTCCTCCCTAGCGGGAGGGGGGAAAGAGCAGTTCTTC. Drawing the rest from reference TRBV5-4 and TRBJ2-1, the complete variable domain is ETGVTQSPTHLIKTRGQQVTLRCSSQSGHNTVSWYQQALGQGPQFIFQYYREEENGRGNFPPRFSGLQFPNYSSELNVNALELDDSALYLCASSSSLAGGGKEQFFGPGTRLTVL.

J is TRBJ1-5 and V is TRBV21-1; whether TRBD1, the table's D call, matches the DNA was not checked. TRBV21-1 is flagged as a pseudogene. The CDR3 contains 16 residues. CDR3 residues: CASSKRQGRNNQPQHF. In DNA, the CDR3 is TGTGCCAGCAGCAAAAGACAGGGAAGAAATAATCAGCCCCAGCATTTT.

The V gene is TRBV9, the J gene TRBJ2-7, with TRBD2 identical over 7 bases. This CDR3 spans 14 amino acids. The J segment lost 5 bases and the V segment lost 0 bases, leaving 5 bases of the junction unmatched. The germline CDR1 and CDR2 sequences are SGDLS and YYNGEE. The CDR3 loop reads CASSVGGSGDEQYF. CDR3 DNA sequence: TGTGCCAGCAGCGTAGGCGGGAGCGGGGACGAGCAGTACTTC.